The clone carrying this T cell receptor (beta chain) was detected only once. The antigen is not known. This sample is drawn from a study of shared clonotypes between healthy human individuals. Study findings and constraints: Few donors restricted represented genetic and exposure-history diversity. Among the subsets, naive ones generally showed larger estimated richness than memory ones.

Only in-frame clones appear in the TCRdb table, and some are missing; sequencing was by immunoSEQ multiplex PCR. The sample includes about 2 million clones, about 95% of them seen just once. Germline CDR1 is LGHNA and CDR2 is YSLEER. The CDR3 has 14 residues. Trimming shortened V by 3 bases and J by 3 bases, and 12 bases separated the two germline ends. Positive CCR7 selection of CD45RO-negative cells yielded the naive CD8 cells, and terminally differentiated effector memory CD45RA+ cells were excluded. All of the donors resided in Nashville, Tennessee, and each was a Caucasian adult. The TCR comes from a man aged 18 to 35 in good health. This chain uses TRBV4-3 with TRBJ2-7; tentatively, D is TRBD1 (6 bases). Sample: naive CD8+ T cells sorted from blood. The CDR3 region has the DNA TGCGCCAGCAGCCATGCAGGGGTGGGCTACGAGCAGTACTTC. Its translation: CASSHAGVGYEQYF.